This TCR beta chain came from a study of naive and memory T cell subsets. This clonotype appeared many times. The antigen remains undetermined. Overall study findings and caveats: Over 90% of naive TCR sequences appeared only once, unlike memory subsets. Gini index rose across naive, CM, EM and EMRA in CD4 and CD8.

V lost 2 bases to trimming and J lost 8 bases, with 9 bases between them. The CDR3 sequence is 13 residues long. An equimolar mix of two oligonucleotides served as the beta constant-region primer for TRBC1 and TRBC2. The ligated cDNA underwent four PCR rounds using SP2 and nested alpha and beta constant-region primers. TCRdb reanalysed the UMI-ligation and nested PCR reads using MiXCR and keeps one entry per CDR3 protein. This table has approximately 9,300 distinct CDR3 sequences, less than 7% appearing once. The sequence was collected from a human donor in good health. Sequencing used CD4+ TEMRA cells from blood. As to subset: effector memory re-expressing CD45RA, CD45RA+ CD27-. This chain connects TRBV12-3 or TRBV12-4 to TRBJ1-4; TRBD1 might be the D (6 bases). CDR3 DNA sequence: TGTGCCAGCAGTTTACGGGACAACGAAAAACTGTTTTTT. Translated: CASSLRDNEKLFF.